Shown below are 23 T cell receptor beta chains from a single sample sequenced in a study of human T cells and chemical hapten exposure. Via MiXCR, TCRdb re-called the RACE reads, giving one row per CDR3 protein. The sample yields approximately 370,000 distinct CDR3 sequences, around 5.5% seen once. The time point here: pre-sensitization, week 0. Sample treatment: therapeutic diphenylcyclopropenone sensitization with weekly scalp DPC. This sample comprised whole blood, obtained in connection with sensitization to the hapten diphenylcyclopropenone (DPC). The receptors here all came from a woman under 30 with alopecia areata. Some clones in this sample may be carry-over from other donors' samples.

At least ten counts were recorded for this clonotype. The chain uses TRBV7-8 and TRBJ2-2, with TRBD1 matching over 7 bases. There are 16 residues in the CDR3. The V and J ends lost 1 base and 6 bases, in that order; junction bases with no gene match: 8. Germline V gene lookup returns CDR1 SGHVS and CDR2 FQNEAQ. CDR3 residues: CASSLGRVQGAGELFF. The CDR3 nucleotides are TGTGCCAGCAGCTTAGGTCGGGTCCAGGGGGCCGGGGAGCTGTTTTTT.

This rearrangement joins TRBV5-1 to TRBJ1-1; 7 bases map to TRBD1. The CDR3 length is 18 residues. Germline lookup yields CDR1 SGHRS and CDR2 YFSETQ. The junction had 14 bases not matched to a gene; V was cut back by 0 bases and J by 3 bases. CDR3 protein: CASSLVLFSRQGDTEAFF. The DNA for the CDR3 is TGCGCCAGCAGCTTGGTCCTGTTTTCTCGACAGGGCGACACTGAAGCTTTCTTT.

This clonotype appeared many times. CDR3 bases: TGTGCCATCTTGGAGGGGACTGAAGCTTTCTTT. The encoded protein is CAILEGTEAFF. The chain is built from TRBV10-3 and TRBJ1-1, with D possibly being TRBD1 (5 bases). The CDR3 is 11 residues long. The germline gives CDR1 ENHRY, CDR2 SYGVKD. V lost 8 bases, J lost 5 bases, and 9 bases lay in between.

There are many counts of this clonotype. The chain uses TRBV5-1 and TRBJ2-1; perhaps TRBD2 as D (6 bases). Germline CDR1 SGHRS, CDR2 YFSETQ. CDR3 length: 15 amino acids. V was pared by 3 bases and J by 8 bases, with 18 bases between. CDR3 region: CASSSVGGREHEQFF. The CDR3, as DNA: TGCGCCAGCAGCTCGGTGGGGGGACGGGAACATGAGCAGTTCTTC. The whole variable domain, remainder taken from reference TRBV5-1 and TRBJ2-1, is KAGVTQTPRYLIKTRGQQVTLSCSPISGHRSVSWYQQTPGQGLQFLFEYFSETQRNKGNFPGRFSGRQFSNSRSEMNVSTLELGDSALYLCASSSVGGREHEQFFGPGTRLTVL.

A few counts support this clonotype. The chain is built from TRBV6-1 and TRBJ2-7; TRBD2 aligns across 7 bases. The V gene end was trimmed by 10 bases and the J gene end by 5 bases; junction bases not matched to a gene: 8. Germline-derived CDR1 and CDR2 are MNHNS and SASEGT. The CDR3 length is 12 residues. CDR3 amino acids: CATRGRVNEQYF. The CDR3 DNA sequence: TGTGCCACCCGTGGGAGGGTAAACGAGCAGTACTTC.

This chain connects TRBV6-5 to TRBJ1-1; unclear D gene. The CDR3 has 16 residues. The V gene lost 5 bases and the J gene lost 1 base, with 17 bases spanning the gap. CDR1 MNHEY and CDR2 SVGAGI come from the germline V gene. CDR3 DNA: TGTGCCAGCAGTCCACCCAAGGGCCGACCGAACACTGAAGCTTTCTTT. It specifies CASSPPKGRPNTEAFF.

The CDR3 nucleotides are TGTGCCAGCAGTTTAATGAAGGGGGCCTACAATGAGCAGTTCTTC. Amino acids: CASSLMKGAYNEQFF. The chain employs TRBV27 and TRBJ2-1, with a tentative D call TRBD1 (6 bases). Germline loops: CDR1 MNHEY, CDR2 SMNVEV (reference sequence). The CDR3 totals 15 residues. V shed 2 bases and J shed 2 bases, with 10 bases lying between them.

The table lists this clonotype with a few counts. The chain is built from TRBV6-2 or TRBV6-3 and TRBJ2-1; TRBD1 might be the D (6 bases). The V end was cut by 3 bases, the J end by 15 bases, with 12 bases between. The CDR3 runs 11 residues. The germline gives CDR1 MNHEY, CDR2 SVGEGT. CDR3 region: CASSYQGPRFF. CDR3 in DNA: TGTGCCAGCAGTTATCAGGGGCCTAGGTTCTTC.

This clonotype has a handful of counts. The gene calls are TRBV3-1 and TRBJ1-6; possible D gene TRBD1, 5 bases. Germline CDR1 LGHDT, CDR2 YNNKEL (reference sequence). With 2 bases removed from V and 9 bases from J, the gap between germline ends came to 11 bases. The length of the CDR3 is 14 residues. The chain's CDR3 is CASSQQGGRSPLHF. The CDR3 coding sequence is TGTGCCAGCAGCCAACAGGGAGGACGTTCACCCCTCCACTTT.

This clonotype was recorded at least ten times. The CDR3 DNA reads as TGTGCCAGCAGCGTAGCGGGGCGCGCAGATACGCAGTATTTT. It specifies CASSVAGRADTQYF. The chain uses TRBV9 and TRBJ2-3, with D perhaps given as TRBD1 or TRBD2 (5 bases each). Germline V gives CDR1 SGDLS, CDR2 YYNGEE. The V end was cut by 0 bases, the J end by 4 bases, with 9 bases between. The length of the CDR3 is 14 residues.

The rearrangement links TRBV6-2 or TRBV6-3 to TRBJ2-2; 8 nucleotides agree with TRBD1. The CDR3 consists of 17 residues. J was trimmed by 0 bases and V by 4 bases; bases with no gene match: 7. CDR1 MNHEY and CDR2 SVGEGT come from the germline V gene. CDR3 in amino acids: CASSWRQGTANTGELFF. As DNA, the CDR3 is TGTGCCAGCAGTTGGAGACAGGGGACCGCGAACACCGGGGAGCTGTTTTTT.

This clonotype has ten or more counts. This chain joins TRBV2 and TRBJ2-7, with 9 bases fitting TRBD1. The CDR3 length is 16 residues. V shed 2 bases and J 2 bases; nucleotides not matched to a gene: 7. Germline V gene data show CDR1 as SNHLY and CDR2 as FYNNEI. This CDR3 is CASSESVGQGPYEQYF. Written as DNA, the CDR3 is TGTGCCAGCAGTGAAAGCGTAGGACAGGGGCCCTACGAGCAGTACTTC.

The chain recombines TRBV12-3 or TRBV12-4 with TRBJ2-5; 8 bases agree with TRBD2. V was clipped by 5 bases and J by 5 bases; unmatched bases: 7. The CDR3 spans 14 residues. CDR3 DNA: TGTGCCAGCAGTCGTAGCGGGGCCTTTGAGACCCAGTACTTC. It codes for CASSRSGAFETQYF.

Written as DNA, the CDR3 is TGTGCCAGCAGTGAGGCGGGGGGGTTGGGTACGCAGTATTTT. Protein sequence: CASSEAGGLGTQYF. The chain is built from TRBV6-1 and TRBJ2-3, with 9 bases that match TRBD2. The CDR3 is made up of 14 amino acids. CDR1 is MNHNS, CDR2 SASEGT, per germline. The junction had 6 bases not matched to a gene; V was cut back by 3 bases and J by 8 bases.

This chain uses TRBV7-9 with TRBJ1-6, with D perhaps TRBD1 (5 bases). This CDR3 contains 15 residues. Germline V gene data show CDR1 as SEHNR and CDR2 as FQNEAQ (reference sequence). V lost 5 bases and J lost 9, with 17 bases in between. The CDR3 here is CASSPGPPGGSPLHF. The CDR3 nucleotides are TGTGCCAGCAGCCCGGGACCCCCAGGTGGTTCACCCCTCCACTTT.

This clonotype was detected a few times. This rearrangement joins TRBV7-8 to TRBJ2-6; D is perhaps TRBD1 (5 bases). There are 20 residues in the CDR3. Trimming left V 6 bases short and J 2 bases short, with 26 bases between. CDR1 and CDR2 (germline): SGHVS, FQNEAQ. The CDR3: CASSSQVAWFHNAGANVLTF. CDR3 sequence (DNA): TGTGCCAGCAGTTCACAGGTGGCGTGGTTTCATAACGCTGGGGCCAACGTCCTGACTTTC.

The sample holds many counts of this clonotype. The chain recombines TRBV4-2 with TRBJ1-4; D ambiguous. Trimming shortened V by 1 base and J by 7 bases, and 13 bases separated the two germline ends. Per germline, CDR1 LGHNA and CDR2 YNFKEQ. The CDR3 loop spans 15 amino acids. DNA of the CDR3: TGTGCCAGCAGCCAAGTGAATGGGAGAGGTGAAAAACTGTTTTTT. Translating it yields CASSQVNGRGEKLFF.

This clonotype has at least ten counts. The chain has TRBV9 and TRBJ2-3; either TRBD1 or TRBD2 may supply D (5 bases each). There are 15 residues in the CDR3. Germline assignment: CDR1 SGDLS and CDR2 YYNGEE. Trimming pared 4 bases from V and 4 bases from J, leaving 16 bases between. The CDR3 reads CASSPWVSGPDTQYF. The CDR3 DNA follows: TGTGCCAGCAGCCCCTGGGTGTCGGGGCCAGATACGCAGTATTTT.

This chain joins TRBV10-3 and TRBJ1-1, with D unresolved. V shed 10 bases and J shed 0 bases, with 12 bases lying between them. Germline CDR1 reads ENHRY; CDR2 reads SYGVKD. The CDR3 contains 13 residues. The DNA for the CDR3 is TGTGCCACCCGGTGGGAGGTGAACACTGAAGCTTTCTTT. Translation gives CATRWEVNTEAFF.

A few counts support this clonotype. This chain joins TRBV7-9 and TRBJ2-1; 12 positions agree with TRBD2. This CDR3 is built from 17 residues. Germline loops: CDR1 SEHNR, CDR2 FQNEAQ (reference sequence). V lost 5 bases to trimming and J lost 11 bases; unmatched junction nucleotides: 16. This chain's CDR3 is CASSPVPTSGGPMQQFF. The CDR3 region has the DNA TGTGCCAGCAGCCCCGTTCCGACTAGCGGGGGACCAATGCAGCAGTTCTTC.

The J gene is TRBJ2-6, the V gene TRBV6-5; D is possibly TRBD2 (5 bases). Germline assignment: CDR1 MNHEY and CDR2 SVGAGI. The V end lost 8 bases, the J end lost 0 bases, and 14 bases lay between the germline ends. The CDR3 covers 16 residues. Written as DNA, the CDR3 is TGTGCCAGCGGGCGAGGAGGAAGCTCTGGGGCCAACGTCCTGACTTTC. Translation gives CASGRGGSSGANVLTF.

The chain links TRBV29-1 to TRBJ2-1, with D unclear. Looked up from germline, CDR1 is SQVTM and CDR2 is ANQGSEA. The ends were cut back, 3 bases at V and 9 bases at J, with 9 bases in the middle. There are 11 residues in the CDR3. The CDR3 DNA follows: TGCAGCGTTGAGTTAGCAGTTGAGCAGTTCTTC. It specifies CSVELAVEQFF.

This clonotype was observed at least ten times. The V gene is TRBV12-3 or TRBV12-4, the J gene TRBJ2-5, with D perhaps TRBD1 (5 bases). The CDR3 loop spans 13 amino acids. The V and J ends lost 2 bases and 1 base respectively, with 5 bases between them. CDR3 sequence reads: CASSLQGQETQYF. The CDR3 nucleotides read TGTGCCAGCAGTTTACAGGGCCAAGAGACCCAGTACTTC.